This entry lists 3 T cell receptor beta chains sequenced from one sample in a study of Graves' ophthalmopathy and Graves' hyperthyroidism. Researchers took RNA transcripts and amplified TCR beta CDR3 regions from them. A first-round RT-PCR used HTBI primers, followed by a second-round multiplex PCR. TCRdb reanalysed the multiplex PCR reads using MiXCR and keeps one entry per CDR3 protein. The repertoire consists of around 520,000 distinct CDR3 sequences, with just under 40% occurring once and the leading ten covering around 4%. Specimen: peripheral blood or thyroid tissue (not recorded which). These receptors were collected from an adult man with Graves' hyperthyroidism.

At least ten counts were recorded for this clonotype. This chain connects TRBV7-9 to TRBJ2-7, with D possibly matching TRBD1 (6 bases). V shed 1 base and J shed 0 bases, with 16 bases lying between them. Germline lookup yields CDR1 SEHNR and CDR2 FQNEAQ (reference sequence). The CDR3 is 17 amino acids. CDR3 in amino acids: CASSLDSRGTHSYEQYF. In DNA form, the CDR3 reads TGTGCCAGCAGCTTAGACAGTAGGGGGACGCACTCCTACGAGCAGTACTTC.

V and J are TRBV12-3 or TRBV12-4 and TRBJ1-3; the D is unclear. Trimming shortened V by 4 bases and J by 8 bases, and 0 bases separated the two germline ends. CDR3 length: 9 residues. Here the CDR3 DNA reads TGTGCCAGCAGTTACACCATATATTTT. As protein: CASSYTIYF.

This clonotype was counted many times. The chain employs TRBV11-2 and TRBJ1-2; 7 bases match TRBD1. Germline loops: CDR1 SGHAT, CDR2 FQNNGV. The J segment lost 4 bases and the V segment lost 5 bases, leaving 7 bases of the junction unmatched. The CDR3 extends over 14 amino acids. CDR3 sequence (DNA): TGTGCCAGCAGCCAGGGACAGTCCCGCTATGGCTACACCTTC. It yields the protein CASSQGQSRYGYTF.